The clone carrying this T cell receptor (beta chain) was recorded at least ten times. As yet, its antigen is unknown. Trimming cost V 3 bases and J 4 bases; bases outside gene matches: 10. The CDR3 runs 16 residues. Germline CDR1 reads MDHEN; CDR2 reads SYDVKM. Time point specified: sample taken at primary tumor resection. Whole RNA, which was extracted from tumor, nontumor lung tissue or frozen PBMC, was sequenced without any cell sorting. This sample stems from a study of spatial heterogeneity in lung cancer. For the study at large: Across tumor regions, counts of TCR transcripts showed a strong correlation with a T cell module score derived from matched bulk RNA-seq. Notes on the study in general: The number of expanded tumor alpha and beta chains correlated with mutation number.

Unique molecular identifiers, one per molecule, were present on every TCR cDNA molecule. TCRdb re-called the 5' RACE reads through MiXCR, storing one row per CDR3 protein. The repertoire holds about 6,000 distinct CDR3 sequences, with approximately 9.1% as singletons. The source of this sequence is a female donor with early-stage non-small cell lung cancer. Specimen: lung tumor tissue, collected at surgery. This rearrangement joins TRBV28 to TRBJ1-2, with 8 bases that match TRBD1. CDR3 nucleotides: TGTGCCAGCAGTTTCCCTACGGGACAGGCGACCTATGGCTACACCTTC. Translating gives CASSFPTGQATYGYTF.